This T cell receptor beta chain derives from a study of blood T cell repertoires in COVID-19. Participant age was about 18 to 89 years, and participants resided in about two dozen US areas. TCRdb keeps only in-frame clones here, not all; method: immunoSEQ multiplex PCR. There are around 300,000 clones in the sample; 80% to 90% occur only once, and roughly 2.3% lies in the top ten. V lost 5 bases, J lost 5 bases, and 15 bases lay in between. The CDR3 has 15 amino acids. Germline CDR1 LNHDA, CDR2 SQIVND (reference sequence). The receptor was derived from a woman aged 18-29 years who had recovered from COVID-19. The chain recombines TRBV19 with TRBJ1-4, with D possibly TRBD1 on 6 matching bases. The sample taken for sequencing was PBMCs or T cells enriched from blood (not recorded which). This CDR3 is CASSVDRRRNEKLFF. The CDR3 region has the DNA TGTGCCAGTAGTGTTGACAGGAGGAGAAATGAAAAACTGTTTTTT.